These 28 T cell receptor beta chains originate from one sample sequenced in a study of CD8 T cells in Susac syndrome. Reverse transcription of roughly 0.5 to 1 ug RNA used random hexamers. One entry per CDR3 protein, called by TCRdb with MiXCR from the immunoSEQ multiplex PCR reads. The sample contains fewer than 150,000 distinct CDR3 sequences, around nine tenths of which appear only once. Sequencing was carried out using CD8+ T cells from PBMCs. These receptors all stem from a human donor with multiple sclerosis.

This clonotype occurred a few times. The chain has TRBV6-5 and TRBJ2-7; 12 bases agree with TRBD2. Germline CDR1 reads MNHEY; CDR2 reads SVGAGI. CDR3 size: 17 residues. The ends lost 0 bases at V and 3 bases at J; junction bases unmatched: 6. CDR3 bases: TGTGCCAGCAGTTACTCTATTTCTAGCGGGGGGGACTACGAGCAGTACTTC. It is translated as CASSYSISSGGDYEQYF.

V usage is TRBV2 and J usage is TRBJ2-5; 9 positions match TRBD2. This CDR3 spans 15 amino acids. Germline V gene data show CDR1 as SNHLY and CDR2 as FYNNEI. J lost 4 bases, V lost 8 bases, and 11 bases had no gene match. CDR3 in amino acids: CASSPVGTSLETQYF. CDR3 DNA sequence: TGTGCCAGCTCCCCCGTCGGGACTAGCTTAGAGACCCAGTACTTC.

The V call is TRBV30, the J call TRBJ1-1; 9 bases agree with TRBD1. The CDR3 consists of 16 residues. Per germline, CDR1 GTSNPN and CDR2 SVGIG (reference sequence). CDR3 protein: CAVDENRGLVDTEAFF. CDR3 DNA: TGTGCGGTAGACGAAAACAGGGGGCTGGTAGACACTGAAGCTTTCTTT.

This clonotype was detected once. The rearrangement uses TRBV7-9 and TRBJ2-7; 7 bases agree with TRBD1. The CDR3 is made up of 15 amino acids. With 5 bases clipped from V and 2 bases from J, the junction kept 9 bases outside the gene matches. Germline CDR1 reads SEHNR; CDR2 reads FQNEAQ (reference sequence). Written as DNA, the CDR3 is TGTGCCAGCAGCCCCGGAGACAGGGACCCCTACGAGCAGTACTTC. Translation gives CASSPGDRDPYEQYF.

The V and J genes are TRBV7-9 and TRBJ2-7; possibly TRBD2 for D (6 bases). CDR1 SEHNR and CDR2 FQNEAQ come from the germline V gene (reference sequence). This CDR3 comprises 15 residues. V was cut by 0 bases and J by 5 bases, with 14 bases left in between. The CDR3 nucleotides read TGTGCCAGCAGCTTAGCCCCGGGACTTTTTGACGAGCAGTACTTC. Translation gives CASSLAPGLFDEQYF.

The CDR3 loop reads CSASHLRQGNQPQHF. The CDR3 DNA reads as TGCAGTGCTAGTCATCTCCGACAGGGCAATCAGCCCCAGCATTTT. The chain is built from TRBV20-1 and TRBJ1-5; D might be TRBD1 (6 bases). The V gene lost 3 bases and the J gene lost 2 bases, with 14 bases spanning the gap. The CDR3 is 15 amino acids. Germline CDR1 and CDR2: DFQATT and SNEGSKA (reference sequence).

The rearrangement joins TRBV12-3 or TRBV12-4 to TRBJ1-5, with unresolved D. Trimming left V 3 bases short and J 7 bases short, with 7 bases between. The CDR3 runs 12 residues. For the CDR3, the DNA is TGTGCCAGCAGTTTTTCGCCCCAGCCCCAGCATTTT. This codes for CASSFSPQPQHF.

J is TRBJ2-3 and V is TRBV19; a possible D gene is TRBD1 (5 bases). The CDR3 is made up of 13 amino acids. The V gene's germline CDR1 is LNHDA and CDR2 SQIVND (reference sequence). V was clipped by 5 bases and J by 5 bases, with 11 bases between them. In DNA form, the CDR3 reads TGTGCCAGTAGTCTTACAAGGGGAGATACGCAGTATTTT. Its translation: CASSLTRGDTQYF.

The rearrangement links TRBV29-1 to TRBJ2-1; D unresolved. Trimming shortened V by 6 bases and J by 5 bases, and 14 bases separated the two germline ends. CDR3 size: 13 residues. The germline gives CDR1 SQVTM, CDR2 ANQGSEA. This CDR3 reads CSVDPLPNNEQFF. The CDR3 DNA follows: TGCAGCGTCGACCCCCTCCCAAACAATGAGCAGTTCTTC.

A single count supports this clonotype. CDR3 in DNA: TGTGCCAGCAGTTTACGTCAGGGCCTTAATGAAAAACTGTTTTTT. This gives the protein CASSLRQGLNEKLFF. This chain connects TRBV27 to TRBJ1-4; the D gene is possibly TRBD1 (5 bases). Trimming shortened V by 2 bases and J by 4 bases, and 11 bases separated the two germline ends. CDR3 length: 15 residues. Germline values: CDR1 MNHEY, CDR2 SMNVEV (reference sequence).

This clonotype was detected only once. This sequence joins TRBV19 and TRBJ2-1, with 10 bases matching TRBD2. The CDR3 has 14 amino acids. Losses at the gene ends were 3 bases for V and 4 bases for J; bases not matched to a gene: 0. Germline values: CDR1 LNHDA, CDR2 SQIVND (reference sequence). The CDR3 sequence is CASSMGLAYNEQFF. The CDR3 DNA reads TGTGCCAGTAGTATGGGACTAGCGTACAATGAGCAGTTCTTC.

This sequence joins TRBV6-5 and TRBJ2-4; D may be TRBD2 (7 bases). Germline lookup yields CDR1 MNHEY and CDR2 SVGAGI. This CDR3 contains 14 residues. With 6 bases removed from V and 7 bases from J, the gap between germline ends came to 16 bases. The CDR3 region has the DNA TGTGCCAGCAGCCCCGGAGGGGGGGCGAACATTCAGTACTTC. This sequence encodes CASSPGGGANIQYF.

The chain recombines TRBV20-1 with TRBJ1-3; D remains unclear. With 1 base removed from V and 4 bases from J, the gap between germline ends came to 17 bases. The length of the CDR3 is 16 residues. CDR1 is DFQATT and CDR2 is SNEGSKA in the germline V gene (reference sequence). The CDR3 sequence is CSARAPWVIRGNTIYF. CDR3 DNA: TGCAGTGCTAGAGCCCCTTGGGTGATAAGGGGAAACACCATATATTTT.

The CDR3 protein is CASSPTEMNTEAFF. In DNA form, the CDR3 reads TGTGCCAGCAGCCCGACAGAGATGAACACTGAAGCTTTCTTT. The chain joins TRBV5-4 to TRBJ1-1; D is perhaps TRBD1 (5 bases). The CDR3 loop spans 14 amino acids. Per the germline V gene, CDR1 is SGHNT and CDR2 is YYREEE (reference sequence). Trimming shortened V by 4 bases and J by 0 bases, and 10 bases separated the two germline ends.

The chain employs TRBV20-1 and TRBJ2-7, with TRBD2 matching 12 bases. This CDR3 has 13 residues. With 5 bases clipped from V and 3 bases from J, the junction kept 2 bases outside the gene matches. Germline CDR1 and CDR2: DFQATT and SNEGSKA (reference sequence). The CDR3 spells CSARTSGNYEQYF. The CDR3 nucleotides read TGCAGTGCTCGGACTAGCGGGAACTACGAGCAGTACTTC.

The chain is built from TRBV15 and TRBJ2-1; 7 positions match TRBD1. CDR1 is LNHNV and CDR2 is YYDKDF in the germline V gene (reference sequence). Trimming cost V 1 base and J 6 bases; bases outside gene matches: 9. The CDR3 has 16 residues. The CDR3 loop reads CATSRGGQVFINEQFF. As DNA, the CDR3 is TGTGCCACCAGCAGAGGAGGACAGGTGTTCATCAATGAGCAGTTCTTC.

The chain combines TRBV12-3 or TRBV12-4 with TRBJ2-1, with a possible D match to TRBD2 (5 bases). V was cut by 5 bases and J by 8 bases, with 16 bases left in between. This CDR3 has 14 amino acids. CDR3 coding DNA: TGTGCCAGCAGTCCCTCCGAAAGAGGGTATGAGCAGTTCTTC. Translating it yields CASSPSERGYEQFF.

This clonotype was picked up one time. The chain recombines TRBV4-3 with TRBJ2-2, with D possibly matching TRBD1 (5 bases). The V gene lost 4 bases and the J gene lost 1 base, with 7 bases spanning the gap. CDR1 is LGHNA and CDR2 is YSLEER in the germline V gene. The CDR3 covers 14 residues. CDR3 nucleotide sequence: TGCGCCAGCAGCCCGGACATGAACACCGGGGAGCTGTTTTTT. Translation: CASSPDMNTGELFF.

The chain employs TRBV29-1 and TRBJ2-5; D is ambiguous. The CDR3 is 11 residues long. Germline V gene sequence: CDR1 SQVTM, CDR2 ANQGSEA. With 7 bases removed from V and 7 bases from J, the gap between germline ends came to 13 bases. CDR3: CSAPFVGTQYF. The CDR3 nucleotides are TGCAGCGCTCCTTTTGTGGGGACCCAGTACTTC.

The chain employs TRBV10-3 and TRBJ2-3; TRBD2 aligns across 11 bases. The CDR3 extends over 15 amino acids. Per the germline V gene, CDR1 is ENHRY and CDR2 is SYGVKD. The J segment lost 3 bases and the V segment lost 2 bases, leaving 1 base of the junction unmatched. CDR3 in DNA: TGTGCCATCAGTGAGACTAGCGGGAGAACAGATACGCAGTATTTT. It yields the protein CAISETSGRTDTQYF.

V and J are TRBV19 and TRBJ2-2, with a possible D match to TRBD1 (5 bases). The CDR3 runs 15 residues. The germline V gene encodes CDR1 LNHDA and CDR2 SQIVND (reference sequence). V lost 5 bases and J lost 4, with 14 bases in between. The CDR3 region is CASSSLPGITGELFF. The CDR3 DNA is TGTGCCAGTAGTTCGCTCCCAGGGATCACCGGGGAGCTGTTTTTT.

This sequence joins TRBV2 and TRBJ1-2; D uncertain. Germline CDR1 SNHLY, CDR2 FYNNEI. V lost 3 bases and J lost 0, with 8 bases in between. CDR3 length: 14 amino acids. For the CDR3, the DNA is TGTGCCAGCAGTGAGTACGGAGCTAACTATGGCTACACCTTC. It translates to CASSEYGANYGYTF.

V is TRBV6-5 and J is TRBJ2-3; TRBD2 agrees at 8 bases. Germline CDR1 is MNHEY and CDR2 is SVGAGI. The junction had 8 bases not matched to a gene; V was cut back by 2 bases and J by 7 bases. The CDR3 is made up of 15 amino acids. As DNA, the CDR3 is TGTGCCAGCAGTTACGGGTCGGGAGGGTATAATACGCAGTATTTT. Translation gives CASSYGSGGYNTQYF.

The rearrangement uses TRBV6-6 and TRBJ1-2; D is undetermined. The CDR3 covers 14 residues. Trimming took 6 bases from V and 1 from J, leaving 12 bases between them. CDR1 and CDR2 from the germline V gene are MNHNY and SVGAGI (reference sequence). Here the CDR3 reads CASSPGSHNYGYTF. The DNA of the CDR3 is TGTGCCAGCAGCCCAGGATCCCATAACTATGGCTACACCTTC.

The chain employs TRBV6-1 and TRBJ2-7; D is unclear. The CDR3 runs 12 residues. CDR1 is MNHNS, CDR2 SASEGT, per germline. V was pared by 7 bases and J by 3 bases, with 10 bases between. Here the CDR3 DNA reads TGTGCCAGCACCGATCTAGTCTACGAGCAGTACTTC. Its protein is CASTDLVYEQYF.

The chain recombines TRBV7-8 with TRBJ2-2; TRBD1 matches at 7 bases. The CDR3 extends over 15 amino acids. The J segment lost 1 base and the V segment lost 5 bases, leaving 4 bases of the junction unmatched. The V gene's germline CDR1 is SGHVS and CDR2 FQNEAQ. In DNA form, the CDR3 reads TGTGCCAGCAGCCGTCGGGACAGGAACACCGGGGAGCTGTTTTTT. Protein sequence: CASSRRDRNTGELFF.

This clonotype was counted between two and nine times. The chain links TRBV5-8 to TRBJ2-7; 8 bases map to TRBD1. The CDR3 contains 14 residues. The trim removed 2 bases at V and 2 bases at J, leaving 3 bases unmatched. In germline, CDR1 is SGHTS, CDR2 YDEGEE. The CDR3 reads CASSFGRGPYEQYF. The CDR3 DNA follows: TGTGCCAGCAGCTTTGGCAGGGGGCCCTACGAGCAGTACTTC.

The genes are TRBV7-9 and TRBJ1-1, with D uncertain. This CDR3 is 13 amino acids long. Trimming removed 6 bases at V and 0 bases at J, with 8 bases between. Looked up from germline, CDR1 is SEHNR and CDR2 is FQNEAQ (reference sequence). CDR3: CASRARMNTEAFF. The DNA of the CDR3 is TGTGCCAGCAGGGCAAGGATGAACACTGAAGCTTTCTTT.